Following are 10 T cell receptor beta chains from one sample sequenced in a study of CD8 T cells in ankylosing spondylitis. These receptors have no known antigen. TCRdb re-called the 5' RACE reads through MiXCR, storing one row per CDR3 protein. Seen here are approximately 500,000 distinct CDR3 sequences, roughly an eighth observed once, and the top ten hold around 6.8%. Study-level points and caveats: Ankylosing spondylitis blood seemed to carry a telltale TCR beta motif made of fewer than 10 highly homologous variants.

Sequences were obtained from blood, either unsorted or a sorted T cell fraction (not recorded which). The receptors come from a male donor with ankylosing spondylitis.

This clonotype appeared many times. The chain links TRBV7-9 to TRBJ2-1; 9 bases are shared with TRBD1. V shed 4 bases, J shed 0 bases, and the junction held 1 base outside the gene matches. CDR3 length: 15 amino acids. CDR1 is SEHNR, CDR2 FQNEAQ, per germline (reference sequence). The CDR3 nucleotides are TGTGCCAGCAGCTGGGACAGGGCCTCCTACAATGAGCAGTTCTTC. Encoded protein: CASSWDRASYNEQFF.

In its sample, this clonotype was seen a few times. The genes are TRBV29-1 and TRBJ2-5, with 13 bases fitting TRBD2. CDR1 and CDR2 (germline): SQVTM, ANQGSEA. V shed 4 bases, J shed 2 bases, and the junction held 4 bases outside the gene matches. This CDR3 is 15 amino acids long. The CDR3 nucleotides read TGCAGCGTTGGACTAGCGGGAGGCGGACAAGAGACCCAGTACTTC. Protein sequence: CSVGLAGGGQETQYF.

In its sample, this clonotype was seen a few times. The chain couples TRBV7-9 to TRBJ2-2; no clear D gene. The germline V gene encodes CDR1 SEHNR and CDR2 FQNEAQ (reference sequence). This CDR3 has 15 residues. Trimming removed 1 base at V and 2 bases at J, with 8 bases between. The DNA for the CDR3 is TGTGCCAGCAGCTTAGAGGCAGGCAACACCGGGGAGCTGTTTTTT. This sequence encodes CASSLEAGNTGELFF.

This clonotype came up many times. As DNA, the CDR3 is TGTGCCAGCATTCGGTCCGGCGGGAGGGCGGCAGATACGCAGTATTTT. Translated, it gives CASIRSGGRAADTQYF. This chain links TRBV12-3 or TRBV12-4 with TRBJ2-3, with TRBD2 matching over 9 bases. The CDR3 is 16 amino acids. The ends lost 7 bases at V and 4 bases at J; junction bases unmatched: 12.

The table lists this clonotype with a few counts. The chain has TRBV24-1 and TRBJ2-5, with TRBD2 matching over 11 bases. V shed 3 bases, J shed 4 bases, and the junction held 6 bases outside the gene matches. The germline V gene has CDR1 KGHDR and CDR2 SFDVKD. This CDR3 has 16 amino acids. DNA for the CDR3: TGTGCCACCAGTGATGGTAGCGGGAGGGCCTTAGAGACCCAGTACTTC. Encoded protein: CATSDGSGRALETQYF.

The DNA of the CDR3 is TGTGCCAGCAGCCAAGTTGGTTCCGAGCAGTACTTC. Encoded protein: CASSQVGSEQYF. The chain has TRBV3-1 and TRBJ2-7; D gene unclear. Germline CDR1 LGHDT, CDR2 YNNKEL (reference sequence). Trimming took off 1 base at V and 6 bases at J, with 7 bases between the two ends. This CDR3 spans 12 amino acids.

This clonotype was detected ten times or more. The chain is built from TRBV11-2 and TRBJ1-4; no reliable D call. The CDR3 length is 12 residues. Germline assignment: CDR1 SGHAT and CDR2 FQNNGV. The V end lost 1 base, the J end lost 7 bases, and 4 bases lay between the germline ends. CDR3 sequence (DNA): TGTGCCAGCAGCTTAGGGGGTGAAAAACTGTTTTTT. Amino acids: CASSLGGEKLFF.

This clonotype was found many times. The DNA of the CDR3 is TGCAGTGCTAGAGATGGGAGGCAGGATTTAGCTTTCTTT. Protein sequence: CSARDGRQDLAFF. The rearrangement uses TRBV20-1 and TRBJ1-1; D not certain. This CDR3 has 13 amino acids. Germline loops: CDR1 DFQATT, CDR2 SNEGSKA (reference sequence). Trimming took 0 bases from V and 10 from J, leaving 15 bases between them.

V usage is TRBV24-1 and J usage is TRBJ2-1; D uncertain. The V gene lost 4 bases and the J gene lost 0 bases, with 9 bases spanning the gap. Germline CDR1 reads KGHDR; CDR2 reads SFDVKD. The CDR3 is made up of 15 amino acids. CDR3 sequence (DNA): TGTGCCACCAGTGACCCTGAAAGCTCCTACAATGAGCAGTTCTTC. Translating it yields CATSDPESSYNEQFF.

V is TRBV18 and J is TRBJ1-5; 11 bases line up with TRBD1. Unmatched junction bases numbered 10, after V lost 6 bases and J lost 3 bases. CDR3 length: 17 amino acids. Per the germline V gene, CDR1 is KGHSH and CDR2 is LQKENI. The CDR3 coding sequence is TGTGCCAGCTCCCAACCCGGGACAGGGGGTTTCAATCAGCCCCAGCATTTT. Residues: CASSQPGTGGFNQPQHF.